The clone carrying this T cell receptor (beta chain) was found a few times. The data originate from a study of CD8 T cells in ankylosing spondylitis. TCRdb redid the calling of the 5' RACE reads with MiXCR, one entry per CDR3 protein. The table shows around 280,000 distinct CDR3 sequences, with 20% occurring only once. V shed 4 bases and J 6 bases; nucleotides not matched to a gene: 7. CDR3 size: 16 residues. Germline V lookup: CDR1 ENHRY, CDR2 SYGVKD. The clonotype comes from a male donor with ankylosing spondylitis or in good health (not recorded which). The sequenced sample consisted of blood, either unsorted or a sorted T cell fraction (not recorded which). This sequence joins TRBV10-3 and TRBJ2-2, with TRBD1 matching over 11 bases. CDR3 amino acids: CAISGRTGGDAGELFF. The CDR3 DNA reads TGTGCCATCAGTGGCCGGACAGGGGGCGACGCCGGGGAGCTGTTTTTT.